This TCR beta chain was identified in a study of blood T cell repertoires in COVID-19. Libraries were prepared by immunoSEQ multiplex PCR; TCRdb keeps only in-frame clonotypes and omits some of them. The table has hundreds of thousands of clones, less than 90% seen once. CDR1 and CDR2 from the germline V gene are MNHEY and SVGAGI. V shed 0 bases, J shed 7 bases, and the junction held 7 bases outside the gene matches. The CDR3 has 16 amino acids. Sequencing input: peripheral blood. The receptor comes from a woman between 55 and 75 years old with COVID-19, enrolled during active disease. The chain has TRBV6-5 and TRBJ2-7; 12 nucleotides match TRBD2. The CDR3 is CASSYSTTSGGFEQYF. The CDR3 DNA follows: TGTGCCAGCAGTTACTCGACGACTAGCGGGGGTTTTGAGCAGTACTTC.